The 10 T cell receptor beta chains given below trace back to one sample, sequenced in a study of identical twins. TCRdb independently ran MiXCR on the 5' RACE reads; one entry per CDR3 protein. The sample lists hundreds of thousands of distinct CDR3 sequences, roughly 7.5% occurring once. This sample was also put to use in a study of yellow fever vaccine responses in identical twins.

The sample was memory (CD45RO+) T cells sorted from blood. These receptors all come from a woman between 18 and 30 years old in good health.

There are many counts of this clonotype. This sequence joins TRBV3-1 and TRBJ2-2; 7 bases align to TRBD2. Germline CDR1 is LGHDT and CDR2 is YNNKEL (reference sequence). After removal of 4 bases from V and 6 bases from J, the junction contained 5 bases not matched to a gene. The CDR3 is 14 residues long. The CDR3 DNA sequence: TGTGCCAGCAGCCCCCTCCTAGCGGCCGGGGAGCTGTTTTTT. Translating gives CASSPLLAAGELFF. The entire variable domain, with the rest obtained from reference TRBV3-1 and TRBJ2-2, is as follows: DTAVSQTPKYLVTQMGNDKSIKCEQNLGHDTMYWYKQDSKKFLKIMFSYNNKELIINETVPNRFSPKSPDKAHLNLHINSLELGDSAVYFCASSPLLAAGELFFGEGSRLTVL.

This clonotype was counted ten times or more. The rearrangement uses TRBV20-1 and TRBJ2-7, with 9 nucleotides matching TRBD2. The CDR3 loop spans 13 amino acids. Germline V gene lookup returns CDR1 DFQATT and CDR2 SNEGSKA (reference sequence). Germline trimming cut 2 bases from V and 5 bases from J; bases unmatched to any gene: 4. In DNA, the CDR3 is TGCAGTGCTAGACTAGCGGGGAATAACGAGCAGTACTTC. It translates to CSARLAGNNEQYF.

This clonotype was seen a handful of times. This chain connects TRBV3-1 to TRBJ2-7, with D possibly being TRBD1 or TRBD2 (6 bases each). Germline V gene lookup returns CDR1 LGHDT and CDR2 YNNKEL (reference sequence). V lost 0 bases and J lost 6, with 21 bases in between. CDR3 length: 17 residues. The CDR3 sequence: CASSQDWGARVDGEQYF. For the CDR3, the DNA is TGTGCCAGCAGCCAAGATTGGGGGGCCCGGGTCGACGGCGAGCAGTACTTC.

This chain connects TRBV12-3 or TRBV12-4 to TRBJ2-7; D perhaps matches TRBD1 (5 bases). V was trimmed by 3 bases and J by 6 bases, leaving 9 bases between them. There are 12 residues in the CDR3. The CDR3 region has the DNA TGTGCCAGCAGTTTGTCAGGGCGCGAGCAGTACTTC. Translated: CASSLSGREQYF.

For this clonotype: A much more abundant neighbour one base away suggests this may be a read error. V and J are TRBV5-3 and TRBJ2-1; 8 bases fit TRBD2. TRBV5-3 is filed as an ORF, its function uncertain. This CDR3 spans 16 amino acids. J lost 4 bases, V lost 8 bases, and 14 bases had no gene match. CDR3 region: CASGTSSSGGYNEQFF. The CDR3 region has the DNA TGTGCCAGTGGGACAAGCTCGAGCGGGGGATACAATGAGCAGTTCTTC.

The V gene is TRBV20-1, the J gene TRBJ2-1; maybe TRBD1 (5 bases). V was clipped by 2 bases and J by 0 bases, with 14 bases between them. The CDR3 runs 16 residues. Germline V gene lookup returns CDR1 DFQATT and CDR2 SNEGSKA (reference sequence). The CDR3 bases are TGCAGTGCTAGACCCCTGAGACAGAGCTCCTACAATGAGCAGTTCTTC. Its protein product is CSARPLRQSSYNEQFF.

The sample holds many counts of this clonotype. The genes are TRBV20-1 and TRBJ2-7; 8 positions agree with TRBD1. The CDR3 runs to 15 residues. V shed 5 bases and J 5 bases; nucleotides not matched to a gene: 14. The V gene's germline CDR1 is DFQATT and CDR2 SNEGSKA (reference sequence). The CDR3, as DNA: TGCAGTGCTCCGGACAGGGCAGCATTTTACCACGAGCAGTACTTC. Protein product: CSAPDRAAFYHEQYF.

CDR3 loop: CSARDSLAGGSQTQYF. In nucleotides, the CDR3 is TGCAGTGCTAGAGATTCCCTAGCGGGAGGCTCACAGACCCAGTACTTC. This rearrangement joins TRBV20-1 to TRBJ2-5; 11 bases fit TRBD2. V was clipped by 0 bases and J by 6 bases; unmatched bases: 9. From germline, CDR1 is DFQATT and CDR2 SNEGSKA (reference sequence). This CDR3 spans 16 amino acids.

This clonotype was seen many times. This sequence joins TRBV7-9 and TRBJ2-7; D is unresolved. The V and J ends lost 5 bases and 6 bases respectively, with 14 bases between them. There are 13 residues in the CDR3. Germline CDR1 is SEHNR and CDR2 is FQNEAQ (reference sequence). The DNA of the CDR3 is TGTGCCAGCAGCCCACGAAAGGGCGGCGAGCAGTACTTC. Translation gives CASSPRKGGEQYF.

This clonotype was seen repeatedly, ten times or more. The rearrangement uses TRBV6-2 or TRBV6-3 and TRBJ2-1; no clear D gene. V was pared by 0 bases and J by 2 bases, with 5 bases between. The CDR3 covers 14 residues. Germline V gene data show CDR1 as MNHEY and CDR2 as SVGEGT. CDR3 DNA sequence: TGTGCCAGCAGTTACTCCCCCACCTACAATGAGCAGTTCTTC. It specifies CASSYSPTYNEQFF.